Following are 26 T cell receptor beta chains from one sample sequenced in a study of cytomegalovirus exposure and HLA in healthy donors. Primers: 60 Vbeta forward and 13 Jbeta reverse. Assay: immunoSEQ multiplex PCR; the TCRdb copy retains only in-frame clones and omits some. Of about 270,000 clones in the sample, under 80% were seen once. Sequencing input: PBMCs. All receptors come from a female donor in good health and CMV-seronegative.

The gene calls are TRBV11-3 and TRBJ1-2, with TRBD1 as a possible D gene (6 bases). Germline V gene lookup returns CDR1 SGHNT and CDR2 YENEEA. This CDR3 has 14 amino acids. V shed 8 bases and J shed 0 bases, with 13 bases lying between them. In nucleotides, the CDR3 is TGTGCCAGCGGGGGTGGGGGCTCTAACTATGGCTACACCTTC. This sequence encodes CASGGGGSNYGYTF.

V gene TRBV7-9 combines with J gene TRBJ1-4; D is ambiguous. The CDR3 contains 16 residues. V was cut by 0 bases and J by 4 bases, with 12 bases left in between. Germline assignment: CDR1 SEHNR and CDR2 FQNEAQ (reference sequence). CDR3 in amino acids: CASSLAPTASNEKLFF. CDR3 DNA: TGTGCCAGCAGCTTAGCCCCCACAGCAAGTAATGAAAAACTGTTTTTT.

V gene TRBV5-6 combines with J gene TRBJ2-1; no reliable D call. The V end lost 1 base, the J end lost 0 bases, and 11 bases lay between the germline ends. The germline V gene encodes CDR1 SGHDT and CDR2 YYEEEE. This CDR3 comprises 16 residues. As DNA, the CDR3 is TGTGCCAGCAGCTTGACCGGGTTTACCTCCTACAATGAGCAGTTCTTC. Protein: CASSLTGFTSYNEQFF.

This clone was observed a handful of times. The chain uses TRBV5-1 and TRBJ2-7; TRBD1 aligns across 10 bases. The CDR3 is 15 residues long. V trimming: 1 base; J trimming: 1 base; junction bases outside the gene matches: 2. CDR1 SGHRS and CDR2 YFSETQ come from the germline V gene. The CDR3 sequence: CASSLLGQGSYEQYF. The DNA of the CDR3 is TGCGCCAGCAGCTTGCTGGGACAGGGGTCCTACGAGCAGTACTTC.

CDR3 in amino acids: CASKEVNTEAFF. The CDR3 bases are TGTGCCAGCAAGGAGGTGAACACTGAAGCTTTCTTT. This rearrangement joins TRBV28 to TRBJ1-1, with no clear D. The CDR3 runs 12 residues. The germline gives CDR1 MDHEN, CDR2 SYDVKM. Deletions cut 7 bases from V and 0 bases from J, with 6 bases between.

This sequence joins TRBV7-3 and TRBJ2-7, with TRBD1 matching over 10 bases. Trimming at V came to 6 bases and at J to 2 bases, leaving 7 bases not matched to a gene. The CDR3 covers 15 residues. Germline V lookup: CDR1 SGHTA, CDR2 FQGTGA. The CDR3 loop reads CASSPGQGITYEQYF. The CDR3 nucleotides are TGTGCCAGCAGTCCGGGACAGGGGATAACCTACGAGCAGTACTTC.

This clone was seen a single time. This chain links TRBV2 with TRBJ2-1; TRBD2 matches at 13 bases. V dropped 7 bases and J dropped 6; count of bases not matched to a gene: 12. The CDR3 spans 17 residues. Germline lookup yields CDR1 SNHLY and CDR2 FYNNEI. The CDR3 reads CASILLAGGGLGNEQFF. In nucleotides, the CDR3 is TGTGCCAGCATCCTACTAGCGGGAGGGGGTCTTGGCAATGAGCAGTTCTTC.

This chain joins TRBV28 and TRBJ1-1; 7 bases map to TRBD1. The V gene end was trimmed by 3 bases and the J gene end by 11 bases; junction bases not matched to a gene: 18. The V gene's germline CDR1 is MDHEN and CDR2 SYDVKM. This CDR3 is built from 16 residues. CDR3 residues: CASSFNQGDLHGGAFF. The CDR3 coding sequence is TGTGCCAGCAGTTTTAATCAGGGGGACTTACACGGGGGCGCTTTCTTT.

The chain recombines TRBV10-3 with TRBJ2-7; 9 bases match TRBD2. Germline V gives CDR1 ENHRY, CDR2 SYGVKD. Losses at the gene ends were 8 bases for V and 2 bases for J; bases not matched to a gene: 7. This CDR3 spans 14 amino acids. As DNA, the CDR3 is TGTGCCATCGGCCGAGCGGGGGGCCCCTACGAGCAGTACTTC. This translates into CAIGRAGGPYEQYF.

The J gene is TRBJ2-7, the V gene TRBV5-1; 8 positions match TRBD1. The V segment lost 6 bases and the J segment 1 base; nucleotides outside the gene matches: 6. This CDR3 is 14 amino acids long. Germline CDR1 and CDR2: SGHRS and YFSETQ. The CDR3 region is CASNRQGMSYEQYF. In DNA, the CDR3 is TGCGCCAGCAATAGACAGGGGATGTCCTACGAGCAGTACTTC.

The chain recombines TRBV27 with TRBJ2-2; 11 bases agree with TRBD2. This CDR3 has 16 amino acids. Trimming at V came to 2 bases and at J to 4 bases, leaving 3 bases not matched to a gene. The V gene's germline CDR1 is MNHEY and CDR2 SMNVEV (reference sequence). CDR3 sequence (DNA): TGTGCCAGCAGTTTAACTAGCGGGAGTCTCACCGGGGAGCTGTTTTTT. It is translated as CASSLTSGSLTGELFF.

The chain carries TRBV27 and TRBJ1-2, with D perhaps TRBD1 (6 bases). The CDR3 has 16 amino acids. Between the trimmed V and J ends, which lost 3 bases and 3 bases, there was a span of 17 bases. The germline V gene encodes CDR1 MNHEY and CDR2 SMNVEV (reference sequence). CDR3 in DNA: TGTGCCAGCAGTTTCAACTCACAGGGAAACTACTATGGCTACACCTTC. Protein sequence: CASSFNSQGNYYGYTF.

In DNA, the CDR3 is TGTGCCAGCAGTGACTCGACGCGGGGCACAGATACGCAGTATTTT. It yields the protein CASSDSTRGTDTQYF. This chain joins TRBV6-4 and TRBJ2-3; D may be TRBD2 (5 bases). This CDR3 contains 15 residues. The V end was cut by 0 bases, the J end by 1 base, with 8 bases between. Germline CDR1 MRHNA, CDR2 SNTAGT.

This sequence joins TRBV6-6 and TRBJ2-1, with D maybe TRBD2 (6 bases). This CDR3 comprises 15 residues. Trimming stripped 7 bases from V and 0 bases from J, with 13 bases between. Germline V gene data show CDR1 as MNHNY and CDR2 as SVGAGI (reference sequence). CDR3: CASTADGSSYNEQFF. The CDR3, as DNA: TGTGCCAGCACCGCCGACGGGAGCTCCTACAATGAGCAGTTCTTC.

This chain links TRBV28 with TRBJ1-5; 8 bases line up with TRBD1. Germline assignment: CDR1 MDHEN and CDR2 SYDVKM. V lost 5 bases to trimming and J lost 5 bases; unmatched junction nucleotides: 17. This CDR3 is built from 18 residues. The CDR3 sequence: CASSLLTLAGDRYQPQHF. The CDR3 DNA is TGTGCCAGCAGTCTACTAACCTTGGCGGGGGACAGGTATCAGCCCCAGCATTTT.

The V and J genes are TRBV5-6 and TRBJ2-7; TRBD2 matches 12 bases. J lost 5 bases, V lost 4 bases, and 7 bases had no gene match. The CDR3 runs to 15 residues. From germline, CDR1 is SGHDT and CDR2 YYEEEE. The CDR3 bases are TGTGCCAGCAGCCTAGCGGGAGGGCCTCGGGACGAGCAGTACTTC. Translation gives CASSLAGGPRDEQYF.

The chain links TRBV19 to TRBJ1-4; D is ambiguous. The CDR3 runs to 14 residues. The V end lost 2 bases, the J end lost 2 bases, and 6 bases lay between the germline ends. CDR1 LNHDA and CDR2 SQIVND come from the germline V gene (reference sequence). In DNA, the CDR3 is TGTGCCAGTAGTATATCGGGGACTAATGAAAAACTGTTTTTT. Translating it yields CASSISGTNEKLFF.

The chain joins TRBV4-1 to TRBJ2-5; D gene unclear. With 4 bases removed from V and 5 bases from J, the gap between germline ends came to 14 bases. CDR3 size: 14 residues. CDR1 is MGHRA, CDR2 YSYEKL, per germline. This CDR3 is CASSLRTTLETQYF. The DNA for the CDR3 is TGCGCCAGCAGCCTTAGAACTACCCTGGAGACCCAGTACTTC.

Worth noting for this clone: One end of the junction is discordant with germline, which a read error may explain. The rearrangement uses TRBV13 and TRBJ2-7, with 14 bases that match TRBD2. CDR1 is PRHDT and CDR2 is FYEKMQ in the germline V gene (reference sequence). CDR3 length equals 11 residues. Here the CDR3 DNA reads TGTGCCAGCAGCTCGACTAGCGGGAGGGTGTTC. The encoded protein is CASSSTSGRVF.

V is TRBV28 and J is TRBJ2-7; a weak D match, TRBD2 (7 bases). The CDR3 consists of 13 residues. Germline CDR1 and CDR2: MDHEN and SYDVKM. V lost 5 bases to trimming and J lost 5 bases, with 13 bases between them. Here the CDR3 reads CASSGLGGHEQYF. The DNA of the CDR3 is TGTGCCAGCAGTGGACTAGGGGGTCACGAGCAGTACTTC. Looking up the rest from reference TRBV28 and TRBJ2-7 gives the full variable domain: DVKVTQSSRYLVKRTGEKVFLECVQDMDHENMFWYRQDPGLGLRLIYFSYDVKMKEKGDIPEGYSVSREKKERFSLILESASTNQTSMYLCASSGLGGHEQYFGPGTRLTVT.

There are a few counts of this clone. The genes are TRBV19 and TRBJ1-2; 7 positions match TRBD1. Losses at the gene ends were 4 bases for V and 9 bases for J; bases not matched to a gene: 11. The length of the CDR3 is 14 residues. Per the germline V gene, CDR1 is LNHDA and CDR2 is SQIVND (reference sequence). The CDR3 nucleotides are TGTGCCAGTAGTACCAGGGACAGCTTTCAACGCTACACCTTC. Translated, it gives CASSTRDSFQRYTF.

The genes are TRBV30 and TRBJ1-3; tentative D call: TRBD1 (5 bases). CDR1 is GTSNPN and CDR2 is SVGIG in the germline V gene (reference sequence). This CDR3 contains 14 residues. V lost 5 bases and J lost 0, with 11 bases in between. The CDR3: CAWGRQSSGNTIYF. The DNA for the CDR3 is TGTGCCTGGGGACGACAGAGCTCTGGAAACACCATATATTTT.

This clone was detected only a few times. The J gene is TRBJ2-7, the V gene TRBV7-2; D possibly corresponds to TRBD1 (5 bases). CDR1 and CDR2 from the germline V gene are SGHTA and FQGNSA. V gave up 5 bases and J gave up 0 bases, with 14 bases separating them. The CDR3 sequence is 15 residues long. The CDR3 region has the DNA TGTGCCAGCAGCCAACCAGGGAAGAGCTCCTACGAGCAGTACTTC. Encoded protein: CASSQPGKSSYEQYF.

The chain joins TRBV5-1 to TRBJ1-4, with TRBD1 matching 11 bases. Per the germline V gene, CDR1 is SGHRS and CDR2 is YFSETQ. The CDR3 has 15 amino acids. The V and J ends lost 4 bases and 6 bases, in that order; junction bases with no gene match: 5. The CDR3 here is CASSPGTGGDEKLFF. CDR3 DNA: TGCGCCAGCAGCCCGGGGACAGGGGGTGATGAAAAACTGTTTTTT.

This sequence joins TRBV10-1 and TRBJ2-2; TRBD2 might be the D (6 bases). The V gene lost 0 bases and the J gene lost 1 base, with 15 bases spanning the gap. The CDR3 covers 18 residues. Per the germline V gene, CDR1 is WNHNN and CDR2 is SYGVQD (reference sequence). CDR3 loop: CASSESPGLYGNTGELFF. The CDR3 coding sequence is TGCGCCAGCAGTGAGTCGCCCGGACTATACGGGAACACCGGGGAGCTGTTTTTT.

The table lists this clone with a few counts. This CDR3 reads CASSYTTGIGGYTF. The CDR3 DNA reads as TGTGCCAGCAGTTACACAACAGGGATTGGGGGCTACACCTTC. This chain links TRBV6-5 with TRBJ1-2, with D possibly TRBD1 on 6 matching bases. The germline V gene has CDR1 MNHEY and CDR2 SVGAGI. Trimming removed 2 bases from V and 8 bases from J, with 15 bases in between. This CDR3 region has 14 residues.